This T cell receptor (beta chain) emerged from a study of low-dose radiotherapy and immunotherapy resistance in tumors. In the study overall: Patients were treated with intravenous nivolumab at 240 mg every two weeks and were also dosed with ipilimumab at 1 mg/kg every six weeks.

This CDR3 is built from 14 residues. The germline V gene has CDR1 MDHEN and CDR2 SYDVKM. With 7 bases clipped from V and 3 bases from J, the junction kept 9 bases outside the gene matches. Gene-specific TRAV and TRBV primers were used for first-strand cDNA, covering alpha and beta chains. TCRs underwent about 20 PCR cycles of amplification with a constant-region primer and V-primer adapter. MiXCR was run by TCRdb on the reads, yielding one entry per CDR3 protein. The sample carries roughly 39,000 distinct CDR3 sequences, around 30% recorded once. Time point reported: before trial treatment. Sequencing was performed on PBMCs, taken before treatment. This chain joins TRBV28 and TRBJ2-7; 7 nucleotides match TRBD2. The TCR originated in a male donor with gallbladder cancer. CDR3 nucleotides: TGTGCCAGCAACGCTCGAGCGGGGAACTACGAGCAGTACTTC. Its protein product is CASNARAGNYEQYF.